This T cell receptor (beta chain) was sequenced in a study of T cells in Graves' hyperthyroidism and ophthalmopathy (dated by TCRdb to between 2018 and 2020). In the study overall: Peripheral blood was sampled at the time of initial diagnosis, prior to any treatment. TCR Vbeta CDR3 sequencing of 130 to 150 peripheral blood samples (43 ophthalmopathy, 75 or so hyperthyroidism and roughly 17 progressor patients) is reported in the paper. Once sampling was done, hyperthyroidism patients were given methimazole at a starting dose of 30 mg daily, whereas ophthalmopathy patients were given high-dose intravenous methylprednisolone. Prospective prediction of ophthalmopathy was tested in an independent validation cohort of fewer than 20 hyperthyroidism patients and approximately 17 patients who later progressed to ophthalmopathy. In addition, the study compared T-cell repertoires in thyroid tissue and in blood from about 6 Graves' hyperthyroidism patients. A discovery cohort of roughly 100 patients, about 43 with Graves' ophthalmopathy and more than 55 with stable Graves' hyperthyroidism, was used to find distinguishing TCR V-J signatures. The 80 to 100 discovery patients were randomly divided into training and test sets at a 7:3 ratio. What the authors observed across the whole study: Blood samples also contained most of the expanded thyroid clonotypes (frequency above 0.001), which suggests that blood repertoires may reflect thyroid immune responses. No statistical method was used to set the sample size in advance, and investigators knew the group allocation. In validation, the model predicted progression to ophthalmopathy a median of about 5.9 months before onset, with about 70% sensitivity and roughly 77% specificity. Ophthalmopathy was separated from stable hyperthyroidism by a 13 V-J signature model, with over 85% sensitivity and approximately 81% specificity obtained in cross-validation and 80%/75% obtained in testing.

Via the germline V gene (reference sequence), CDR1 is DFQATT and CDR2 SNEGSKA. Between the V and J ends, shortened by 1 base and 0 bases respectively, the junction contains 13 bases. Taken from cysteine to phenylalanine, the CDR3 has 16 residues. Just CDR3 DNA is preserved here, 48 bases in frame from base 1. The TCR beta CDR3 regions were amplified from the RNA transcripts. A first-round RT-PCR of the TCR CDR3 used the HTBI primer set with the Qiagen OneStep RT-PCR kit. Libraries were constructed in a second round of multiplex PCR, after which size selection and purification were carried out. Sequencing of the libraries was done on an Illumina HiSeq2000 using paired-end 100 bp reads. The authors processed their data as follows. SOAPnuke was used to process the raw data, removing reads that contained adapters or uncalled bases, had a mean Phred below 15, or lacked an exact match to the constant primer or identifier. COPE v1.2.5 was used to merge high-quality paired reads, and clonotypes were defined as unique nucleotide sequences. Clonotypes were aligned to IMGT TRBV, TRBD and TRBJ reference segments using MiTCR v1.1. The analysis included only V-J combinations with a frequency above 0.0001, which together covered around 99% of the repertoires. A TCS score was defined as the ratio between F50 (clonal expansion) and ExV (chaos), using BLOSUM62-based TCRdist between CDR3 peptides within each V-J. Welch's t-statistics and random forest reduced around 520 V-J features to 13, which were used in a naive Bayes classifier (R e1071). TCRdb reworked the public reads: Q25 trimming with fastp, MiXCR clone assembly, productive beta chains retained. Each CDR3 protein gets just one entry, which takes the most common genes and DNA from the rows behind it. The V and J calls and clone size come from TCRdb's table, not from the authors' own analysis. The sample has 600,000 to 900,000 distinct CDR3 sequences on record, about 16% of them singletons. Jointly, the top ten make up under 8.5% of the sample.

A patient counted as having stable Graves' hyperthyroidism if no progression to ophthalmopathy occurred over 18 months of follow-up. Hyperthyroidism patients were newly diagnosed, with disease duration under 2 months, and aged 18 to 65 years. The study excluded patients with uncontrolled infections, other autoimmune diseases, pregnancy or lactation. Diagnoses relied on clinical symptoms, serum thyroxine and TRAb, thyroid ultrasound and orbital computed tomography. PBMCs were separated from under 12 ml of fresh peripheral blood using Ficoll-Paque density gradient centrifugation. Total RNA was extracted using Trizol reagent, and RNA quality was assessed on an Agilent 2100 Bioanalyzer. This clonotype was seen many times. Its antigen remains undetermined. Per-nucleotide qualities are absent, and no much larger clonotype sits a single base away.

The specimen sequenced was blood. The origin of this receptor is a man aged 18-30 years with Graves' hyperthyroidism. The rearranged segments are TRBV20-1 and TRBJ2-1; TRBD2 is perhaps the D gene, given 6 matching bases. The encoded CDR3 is CSARVSGNNSYNEQFF. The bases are TGCAGTGCTAGAGTTAGCGGTAATAACTCCTACAATGAGCAGTTCTTC.